What follows are 16 T cell receptor beta chains derived from one specimen sequenced in a study of T cell responses to AZD1222 COVID-19 vaccine. This table comes from immunoSEQ multiplex PCR, and its TCRdb copy is limited to in-frame clones, with some not included. The top ten clones hold around 3% of a sample with about 200,000 clones, 91% of them seen once. The input for sequencing was peripheral blood, taken 28 days after the second AZD1222 dose. These receptors all come from an adult who received the AZD1222 COVID-19 vaccine.

This chain connects TRBV27 to TRBJ2-2; TRBD2 is a possible D gene (5 bases). Trimming shortened V by 5 bases and J by 7 bases, and 11 bases separated the two germline ends. This CDR3 has 13 amino acids. Germline CDR1 MNHEY, CDR2 SMNVEV (reference sequence). This chain's CDR3 is CASSSLSGGELFF. CDR3 nucleotides: TGTGCCAGCAGTAGCCTCAGCGGCGGGGAGCTGTTTTTT.

V and J are TRBV27 and TRBJ2-1, with 8 bases fitting TRBD2. Trimming cost V 4 bases and J 5 bases; bases outside gene matches: 7. The CDR3 runs 15 residues. Germline CDR1 reads MNHEY; CDR2 reads SMNVEV (reference sequence). In DNA form, the CDR3 reads TGTGCCAGCAGTTCCCAGCGGGAGATCCACAATGAGCAGTTCTTC. It specifies CASSSQREIHNEQFF.

J is TRBJ2-2 and V is TRBV18, with 7 bases fitting TRBD1. This CDR3 spans 14 amino acids. CDR1 is KGHSH and CDR2 is LQKENI in the germline V gene. J gave up 5 bases and V 1 base, and 1 base lay outside the gene matches. CDR3 nucleotide sequence: TGTGCCAGCTCACCACTCAGGGGGACCGGGGAGCTGTTTTTT. It codes for CASSPLRGTGELFF. The entire variable domain, with the rest obtained from reference TRBV18 and TRBJ2-2, is as follows: NAGVMQNPRHLVRRRGQEARLRCSPMKGHSHVYWYRQLPEEGLKFMVYLQKENIIDESGMPKERFSAEFPKEGPSILRIQQVVRGDSAAYFCASSPLRGTGELFFGEGSRLTVL.

The chain joins TRBV23-1 to TRBJ1-5; D is unclear. TRBV23-1 is known as an ORF, though its function is uncertain. The CDR3 is made up of 16 amino acids. The V and J ends lost 2 bases and 0 bases respectively, with 11 bases between them. For the CDR3, the DNA is TGCGCCAGCAGTCAAGAGAAGCGACATAGCAATCAGCCCCAGCATTTT. It encodes CASSQEKRHSNQPQHF.

The rearrangement links TRBV5-1 to TRBJ1-2; 9 bases are a match to TRBD1. V was clipped by 0 bases and J by 8 bases; unmatched bases: 8. Germline V gives CDR1 SGHRS, CDR2 YFSETQ. The CDR3 spans 15 residues. The CDR3 protein is CASSLGGQGAGGYTF. Here the CDR3 DNA reads TGCGCCAGCAGCTTGGGGGGACAGGGAGCGGGCGGCTACACCTTC.

The rearrangement uses TRBV27 and TRBJ2-1, with 13 bases lining up with TRBD2. CDR3 size: 15 residues. Germline CDR1 reads MNHEY; CDR2 reads SMNVEV (reference sequence). The junction had 6 bases not matched to a gene; V was cut back by 5 bases and J by 8 bases. In nucleotides, the CDR3 is TGTGCCAGCAGTCCCGGACTAGCGGGAGTCGATGAGCAGTTCTTC. Translated: CASSPGLAGVDEQFF.

The rearrangement uses TRBV19 and TRBJ2-1; weak D call: TRBD2 (5 bases). Trimming stripped 3 bases from V and 10 bases from J, with 16 bases between. Germline values: CDR1 LNHDA, CDR2 SQIVND (reference sequence). The CDR3 runs to 14 residues. CDR3: CASSIFGIREEQFF. In DNA form, the CDR3 reads TGTGCCAGTAGTATTTTCGGGATCCGAGAGGAGCAGTTCTTC.

This CDR3 reads CASRPGYRDLRDTQYF. CDR3 DNA sequence: TGTGCCAGCCGCCCGGGTTACAGGGACCTTCGGGATACGCAGTATTTT. The genes are TRBV12-1 and TRBJ2-3; TRBD1 was called by the table and not checked on the DNA. TRBV12-1 is noted as a pseudogene. The CDR3 has 16 residues.

This sequence joins TRBV7-9 and TRBJ2-2; TRBD1 matches 7 bases. The ends lost 5 bases at V and 0 bases at J; junction bases unmatched: 6. The CDR3 runs to 16 residues. Germline V gene sequence: CDR1 SEHNR, CDR2 FQNEAQ (reference sequence). The DNA of the CDR3 is TGTGCCAGCAGCCTTACCGGGACAGCGAACACCGGGGAGCTGTTTTTT. This gives the protein CASSLTGTANTGELFF. Combining the CDR3 with reference TRBV7-9 and TRBJ2-2 gives the whole variable domain DTGVSQNPRHKITKRGQNVTFRCDPISEHNRLYWYRQTLGQGPEFLTYFQNEAQLEKSRLLSDRFSAERPKGSFSTLEIQRTEQGDSAMYLCASSLTGTANTGELFFGEGSRLTVL.

V gene TRBV19 combines with J gene TRBJ2-5, with 16 bases that match TRBD2. J was trimmed by 4 bases and V by 4 bases; bases with no gene match: 3. Germline V CDR1 and CDR2: LNHDA, SQIVND (reference sequence). The CDR3 loop spans 16 amino acids. In DNA, the CDR3 is TGTGCCAGTAGTAGGGGACTAGCGGGAGGGGGAGAGACCCAGTACTTC. It translates to CASSRGLAGGGETQYF.

The rearrangement uses TRBV19 and TRBJ1-5; no firm D call. The V gene's germline CDR1 is LNHDA and CDR2 SQIVND (reference sequence). CDR3 length: 14 residues. Trimming removed 2 bases from V and 0 bases from J, with 5 bases in between. CDR3 coding DNA: TGTGCCAGTAGTATAAGGACTAGCAATCAGCCCCAGCATTTT. It yields the protein CASSIRTSNQPQHF.

This clone is a singleton in its sample. The gene calls are TRBV12-3 or TRBV12-4 and TRBJ1-2; D might be TRBD1 (6 bases). This CDR3 is 13 amino acids long. Trimming took 2 bases from V and 3 from J, leaving 7 bases between them. For the CDR3, the DNA is TGTGCCAGCAGTTTACCAGGGGACTATGGCTACACCTTC. It translates to CASSLPGDYGYTF.

V and J are TRBV27 and TRBJ2-7; no definite D call. Germline values: CDR1 MNHEY, CDR2 SMNVEV (reference sequence). The CDR3 loop spans 11 amino acids. V was shortened by 11 bases and J by 2 bases, with 10 bases between the two germline ends. CDR3 sequence (DNA): TGTGCCGTTGGCCTACCCTACGAGCAGTACTTC. Its protein is CAVGLPYEQYF.

This sequence joins TRBV27 and TRBJ1-2; D remains ambiguous. The CDR3 is 14 residues long. Germline loops: CDR1 MNHEY, CDR2 SMNVEV (reference sequence). Trimming cost V 4 bases and J 8 bases, with 17 bases left between them. The CDR3 DNA sequence: TGTGCCAGCAGTTCCTTCGCGAAAAGGAAGGGCTACACCTTC. It specifies CASSSFAKRKGYTF.

The rearrangement uses TRBV24-1 and TRBJ2-5; TRBD2 agrees at 14 bases. The germline gives CDR1 KGHDR, CDR2 SFDVKD. Trimming cost V 9 bases and J 5 bases; bases outside gene matches: 13. The CDR3 has 17 amino acids. The DNA of the CDR3 is TGTGCCACCGCCCCGGGACTAGCGGGAGTTTTGGGGGAGACCCAGTACTTC. This sequence encodes CATAPGLAGVLGETQYF.

The chain employs TRBV3-1 (or the pseudogene TRBV3-2) and TRBJ2-7; 13 nucleotides match TRBD2. Germline loops: CDR1 LGHDT, CDR2 YNNKEL (reference sequence). V shed 7 bases and J 6 bases; nucleotides not matched to a gene: 12. The CDR3 contains 16 residues. CDR3 DNA: TGTGCCAGCAACGAAGGGACTAGCGGGATCACCCGCGAGCAGTACTTC. Translating it yields CASNEGTSGITREQYF.